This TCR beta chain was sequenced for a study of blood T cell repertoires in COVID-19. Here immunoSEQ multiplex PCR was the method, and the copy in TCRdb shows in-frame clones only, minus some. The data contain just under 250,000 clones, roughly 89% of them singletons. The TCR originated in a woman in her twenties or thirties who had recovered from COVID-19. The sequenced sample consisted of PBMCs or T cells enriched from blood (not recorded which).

CDR3 coding DNA: TGTGCCAGCAGTCGGACCCCGGGACTAGCGGGAGGGCCCATCGGGGAGCTGTTTTTT. It codes for CASSRTPGLAGGPIGELFF. The chain uses TRBV28 and TRBJ2-2, with 16 bases aligning to TRBD2. CDR1 and CDR2 (germline): MDHEN, SYDVKM. With V trimmed by 5 bases and J by 7 bases, 13 bases remained unmatched. The CDR3 is 19 residues long.